This note documents a single TCR beta chain sequence. Its antigen remains undetermined. No base-level quality is on record; no much larger clone is a single base apart. The sample comes from a study of T cell changes during pregnancy in multiple sclerosis (dated by TCRdb to about 2019). About the investigation overall: The study examined how the T cell repertoire changed over the course of pregnancy in women with multiple sclerosis.

Library prep was done by the immunoSEQ multiplex PCR assay. Not all clones reach the TCRdb copy of this immuneACCESS table, which keeps in-frame sequences only. Checked studies attribute under half of the gap to unresolved V genes and leave the rest unexplained. This sample is represented by about 110,000 clones; about nine tenths of them were singletons. 3.5% of the sample lies in the top ten. From the germline V gene, CDR1 is MNHEY and CDR2 is SVGAGI. V is cut back by 2 bases and J by 3 bases, with 8 bases in the junction unmatched. The CDR3 starts with the cysteine, ends with the phenylalanine, and has 16 residues. Only the CDR3 part of the read is kept: 48 bases, read in frame from the first base.

This receptor was taken from a female donor with multiple sclerosis, enrolled in a pregnancy study. The chain is encoded by TRBV6-5 joined to TRBJ2-7, with 9 bases in between that match TRBD1. The source material was peripheral blood, sampled after pregnancy. At the DNA level, the sequence is TGTGCCAGCAGTTACACGGGACAGGGATATTTCTACGAGCAGTACTTC. Its product reads: CASSYTGQGYFYEQYF.